These 5 T cell receptor beta chains were all obtained from the same sample, sequenced in a study of CD8+ T cells in alopecia areata. Treatment defined: oral pan-JAK inhibitor, 5-10 mg twice daily. RNA was extracted and reverse transcribed into cDNA as the sequencing template. Libraries were prepared by immunoSEQ multiplex PCR; TCRdb keeps only in-frame clonotypes and omits some of them. The profile shows more than 200,000 clones, about 40% of them singletons. The specimen was CD4+ T cells sorted from blood, collected at approximately week 37, from a patient treated with tofacitinib. The receptors stem from a human donor with alopecia areata.

This clone was detected only a few times. The CDR3 region is CSVVREGRTGELFF. CDR3 nucleotides: TGCAGCGTTGTGCGGGAGGGCCGAACCGGGGAGCTGTTTTTT. The rearrangement links TRBV29-1 to TRBJ2-2; 9 nucleotides agree with TRBD2. This CDR3 is built from 14 residues. V gave up 4 bases and J gave up 5 bases; unmatched junction bases: 5. Germline CDR1 is SQVTM and CDR2 is ANQGSEA.

This chain uses TRBV19 with TRBJ2-1, with D possibly being TRBD2 (5 bases). The CDR3 runs 14 residues. Germline-derived CDR1 and CDR2 are LNHDA and SQIVND (reference sequence). Trimming removed 7 bases at V and 5 bases at J, with 15 bases between. CDR3 nucleotide sequence: TGTGCCAGTACCTCCTGGACTGGAAACAATGAGCAGTTCTTC. Translating gives CASTSWTGNNEQFF. Full variable domain (missing parts from reference TRBV19 and TRBJ2-1): DGGITQSPKYLFRKEGQNVTLSCEQNLNHDAMYWYRQDPGQGLRLIYYSQIVNDFQKGDIAEGYSVSREKKESFPLTVTSAQKNPTAFYLCASTSWTGNNEQFFGPGTRLTVL.

This clone was observed a handful of times. The chain employs TRBV29-1 and TRBJ1-1; TRBD1 might be the D (5 bases). The CDR3 is 13 residues long. Trimming removed 6 bases from V and 1 base from J, with 12 bases in between. Germline CDR1 SQVTM, CDR2 ANQGSEA. Written as DNA, the CDR3 is TGCAGCGTAGGTAGAGGACAGAACACTGAAGCTTTCTTT. Translated, it gives CSVGRGQNTEAFF.

This clone has just one count. The V call is TRBV5-1, the J call TRBJ2-3; D remains unclear. The CDR3 has 14 amino acids. Looked up from germline, CDR1 is SGHRS and CDR2 is YFSETQ. V was shortened by 4 bases and J by 3 bases, with 12 bases between the two germline ends. CDR3 protein: CASSLSRPTDTQYF. The CDR3 DNA is TGCGCCAGCAGCCTGTCAAGACCTACAGATACGCAGTATTTT.

V is TRBV27 and J is TRBJ2-1; 9 positions agree with TRBD1. This CDR3 is 16 amino acids long. The germline CDR1 and CDR2 sequences are MNHEY and SMNVEV (reference sequence). Germline trimming cut 2 bases from V and 5 bases from J; bases unmatched to any gene: 7. The CDR3 reads CASSLRTGVGNNEQFF. CDR3 DNA: TGTGCCAGCAGTTTAAGGACAGGGGTTGGGAACAATGAGCAGTTCTTC.